This T cell receptor (beta chain) came from a study of technical replicates of blood from several donors. This table comes from immunoSEQ multiplex PCR, and its TCRdb copy is limited to in-frame clones, with some not included. The data show 81,000 or so clones, around 96% seen once. Germline lookup yields CDR1 KGHSH and CDR2 LQKENI. CDR3 size: 14 residues. Trimming pared 3 bases from V and 8 bases from J, leaving 13 bases between. Sequenced material: T cells isolated from PBMCs. This chain connects TRBV18 to TRBJ1-4, with D tentatively TRBD1 (6 bases). The sequence came from a human donor in good health. CDR3 coding DNA: TGTGCCAGCTCACCGTGGCAAACAGGGGAAAAACTGTTTTTT. As protein: CASSPWQTGEKLFF.